The entry that follows covers one T cell receptor beta chain sequence. What it recognizes is unknown. These data come from a study of cytomegalovirus exposure and HLA in healthy donors. About the research overall: Assignment to the Caucasian-associated ancestry cluster applied to around 80% of the approximately 400 genotyped donors.

PCR involved 60 Vbeta and 13 Jbeta primers. Only in-frame clones appear in the TCRdb table, and some are missing; sequencing was by immunoSEQ multiplex PCR. Recorded here are over 100,000 clones; the top ten clones represent 3% to 4.5%. In germline, CDR1 is SGHRS, CDR2 YFSETQ. CDR3 length: 13 residues. V dropped 4 bases and J dropped 3 bases, with 11 bases sitting between them. General study results and limits: Previous analysis showed most TCR beta V segments were productive about 87% or about 30% of the time.

Specimen: PBMCs. The rearrangement links TRBV5-1 to TRBJ2-7; weak D call: TRBD2 (7 bases). The TCR originated in a man aged 30-40 years in good health and CMV-seronegative. The CDR3 region is CASSDGGLYEQYF. The CDR3 nucleotides are TGCGCCAGCAGCGACGGGGGGCTCTACGAGCAGTACTTC.